The rows below give T cell receptor beta chains drawn from one sample of a study of response to subunit inactivated influenza vaccine. Each CDR3 protein gets one entry after TCRdb re-called the RT-PCR reads with MiXCR. The sample carries 800,000 or so distinct CDR3 sequences, around 20% recorded once. The sample consisted of PBMCs from blood, taken roughly 5 days after vaccination. These receptors originate from a man aged 45-65 years who received an inactivated influenza vaccine. Each CDR3 is given with its conserved first and last residue. Each record gives: CDR3 protein, CDR3 DNA, D gene, clone size, V gene, J gene. A D gene is named only where the DNA matches it firmly. Clone size is not always given. Where it is, it says once, few, many or a class for expanded clones.

CDR3 protein: CSARDLTGPSDTQYF
CDR3 DNA: TGCAGTGCTAGAGATCTCACTGGCCCCTCAGATACGCAGTATTTT
D gene: NA
clone size: many
V gene: TRBV20-1
J gene: TRBJ2-3

CDR3 protein: CASSFERFSYEQYF
CDR3 DNA: TGTGCCAGCAGTTTCGAGCGGTTCTCCTACGAGCAGTACTTC
D gene: NA
clone size: few
V gene: TRBV28
J gene: TRBJ2-7

CDR3 protein: CASSNHRTGALGVDGYTF
CDR3 DNA: TGCGCCAGCAGCAATCACCGGACAGGGGCCTTGGGTGTGGACGGCTACACCTTC
D gene: TRBD1
clone size: NA
V gene: TRBV4-1
J gene: TRBJ1-2

CDR3 protein: CASSLAGAAEQFF
CDR3 DNA: TGTGCCAGCAGCTTAGCGGGAGCTGCTGAGCAGTTCTTC
D gene: NA
clone size: few
V gene: TRBV7-2
J gene: TRBJ2-1

CDR3 protein: CASSAVDQETQYF
CDR3 DNA: TGTGCCAGCAGTGCGGTGGACCAAGAGACCCAGTACTTC
D gene: NA
clone size: NA
V gene: TRBV25-1
J gene: TRBJ2-5

CDR3 protein: CASSLAGGTETQYF
CDR3 DNA: TGTGCCAGCAGTTTAGCGGGAGGGACGGAGACCCAGTACTTC
D gene: TRBD2
clone size: NA
V gene: TRBV12-3/TRBV12-4
J gene: TRBJ2-5

CDR3 protein: CAISFRSRLLAGEETQYF
CDR3 DNA: TGTGCCATCAGTTTCCGCTCCCGCTTACTAGCGGGAGAAGAGACCCAGTACTTC
D gene: TRBD2
clone size: NA
V gene: TRBV12-3/TRBV12-4
J gene: TRBJ2-5

CDR3 protein: CAGHRGTDTQYF
CDR3 DNA: TGTGCCGGCCACAGGGGCACAGATACGCAGTATTTT
D gene: NA
clone size: few
V gene: TRBV7-9
J gene: TRBJ2-3

CDR3 protein: CASSPTQGAGVNTEAFF
CDR3 DNA: TGTGCCAGCTCACCAACACAGGGGGCTGGGGTGAACACTGAAGCTTTCTTT
D gene: TRBD1
clone size: NA
V gene: TRBV18
J gene: TRBJ1-1

CDR3 protein: CASSLLFQGKETQYF
CDR3 DNA: TGTGCCAGCAGCCTACTCTTCCAGGGAAAAGAGACCCAGTACTTC
D gene: NA
clone size: few
V gene: TRBV11-2
J gene: TRBJ2-5

CDR3 protein: CASSLSGVTHEQYF
CDR3 DNA: TGTGCCAGCAGTTTATCCGGGGTTACCCACGAGCAGTACTTC
D gene: NA
clone size: few
V gene: TRBV12-3/TRBV12-4
J gene: TRBJ2-7

CDR3 protein: CSATGGTGGVNEQFF
CDR3 DNA: TGCAGTGCTACGGGCGGGACAGGGGGAGTCAATGAGCAGTTCTTC
D gene: TRBD1
clone size: NA
V gene: TRBV20-1
J gene: TRBJ2-1

CDR3 protein: CASSQGLAEIGGEQFF
CDR3 DNA: TGCGCCAGCAGCCAAGGACTAGCGGAAATTGGGGGGGAGCAGTTCTTC
D gene: TRBD2
clone size: few
V gene: TRBV5-1
J gene: TRBJ2-1

CDR3 protein: CAISRPRQGRTYEQYF
CDR3 DNA: TGTGCCATCTCACGGCCCCGGCAGGGAAGAACCTACGAGCAGTACTTC
D gene: NA
clone size: many
V gene: TRBV10-3
J gene: TRBJ2-7

CDR3 protein: CASSLAGGFEETQYF
CDR3 DNA: TGTGCCAGCAGTCTAGCGGGAGGGTTCGAAGAGACCCAGTACTTC
D gene: TRBD2
clone size: NA
V gene: TRBV12-3/TRBV12-4
J gene: TRBJ2-5

CDR3 protein: CSVVVVLGNTIYF
CDR3 DNA: TGCAGCGTTGTCGTGGTGTTGGGAAACACCATATATTTT
D gene: NA
clone size: many
V gene: TRBV29-1
J gene: TRBJ1-3

CDR3 protein: CASSPRLGLAGGFREQYF
CDR3 DNA: TGTGCCAGCAGCCCAAGATTGGGACTAGCGGGAGGATTCCGGGAGCAGTACTTC
D gene: TRBD2
clone size: NA
V gene: TRBV5-6
J gene: TRBJ2-7

CDR3 protein: CASSARGSFYEQYF
CDR3 DNA: TGTGCCAGCAGCGCCCGGGGGTCTTTCTACGAGCAGTACTTC
D gene: NA
clone size: NA
V gene: TRBV7-2
J gene: TRBJ2-7

CDR3 protein: CASSRDRGETQYF
CDR3 DNA: TGTGCCAGCAGCCGGGACAGGGGAGAGACCCAGTACTTC
D gene: TRBD1
clone size: many
V gene: TRBV2
J gene: TRBJ2-5

CDR3 protein: CASSPASGTGPYEQYF
CDR3 DNA: TGTGCCAGCAGCCCCGCGTCCGGGACAGGGCCGTACGAGCAGTACTTC
D gene: TRBD1
clone size: few
V gene: TRBV7-2
J gene: TRBJ2-7

CDR3 protein: CATRDSHSNQPQHF
CDR3 DNA: TGTGCCACCAGGGACAGCCATAGCAATCAGCCCCAGCATTTT
D gene: NA
clone size: once
V gene: TRBV24-1
J gene: TRBJ1-5

CDR3 protein: CASSPGRHYSYEQYF
CDR3 DNA: TGCGCCAGCAGCCCCGGCCGCCACTACTCCTACGAGCAGTACTTC
D gene: NA
clone size: NA
V gene: TRBV4-3
J gene: TRBJ2-7

CDR3 protein: CASSLAARDTQYF
CDR3 DNA: TGTGCCAGCAGTTTAGCGGCTAGGGATACGCAGTATTTT
D gene: NA
clone size: many
V gene: TRBV12-3/TRBV12-4
J gene: TRBJ2-3

CDR3 protein: CASSLAWGDEQFF
CDR3 DNA: TGTGCCAGCAGTTTAGCATGGGGTGATGAGCAGTTCTTC
D gene: NA
clone size: few
V gene: TRBV12-3/TRBV12-4
J gene: TRBJ2-1

CDR3 protein: CATSGQGGQTQYF
CDR3 DNA: TGTGCCACCAGTGGACAGGGCGGACAGACCCAGTACTTC
D gene: TRBD1
clone size: few
V gene: TRBV24-1
J gene: TRBJ2-5

CDR3 protein: CASSMGLPAEQYF
CDR3 DNA: TGTGCCAGTAGTATGGGACTCCCGGCCGAGCAGTACTTC
D gene: NA
clone size: NA
V gene: TRBV19
J gene: TRBJ2-7

CDR3 protein: CSARGAGTAQRDGKLFF
CDR3 DNA: TGCAGTGCTAGAGGGGCCGGGACCGCACAACGGGACGGAAAACTGTTTTTT
D gene: NA
clone size: NA
V gene: TRBV20-1
J gene: TRBJ1-4

CDR3 protein: CASSQDLAGGNFYNEQFF
CDR3 DNA: TGTGCCAGCAGCCAAGATTTGGCGGGAGGGAATTTCTACAATGAGCAGTTCTTC
D gene: TRBD2
clone size: few
V gene: TRBV3-1
J gene: TRBJ2-1

CDR3 protein: CASSQESAVGWDEQFF
CDR3 DNA: TGTGCCAGCAGCCAGGAGAGCGCGGTTGGCTGGGATGAGCAGTTCTTC
D gene: NA
clone size: NA
V gene: TRBV4-2
J gene: TRBJ2-1

CDR3 protein: CSVEYGDSGYEQYF
CDR3 DNA: TGCAGCGTTGAATACGGGGACAGCGGGTACGAGCAGTACTTC
D gene: NA
clone size: many
V gene: TRBV29-1
J gene: TRBJ2-7

CDR3 protein: CASSLGTASYNEQFF
CDR3 DNA: TGTGCCAGCAGCTTAGGGACGGCCTCCTACAATGAGCAGTTCTTC
D gene: NA
clone size: many
V gene: TRBV7-9
J gene: TRBJ2-1

CDR3 protein: CASSFHKGGTSGHNEQFF
CDR3 DNA: TGTGCCAGCAGTTTCCATAAAGGAGGGACTAGCGGACACAATGAGCAGTTCTTC
D gene: TRBD2
clone size: few
V gene: TRBV27
J gene: TRBJ2-1

CDR3 protein: CASRVENRGNQPQHF
CDR3 DNA: TGTGCCAGTAGGGTGGAAAATAGGGGCAATCAGCCCCAGCATTTT
D gene: NA
clone size: few
V gene: TRBV19
J gene: TRBJ1-5

CDR3 protein: CASSLGGLNNQPQHF
CDR3 DNA: TGTGCCAGCAGCTTGGGGGGCTTGAACAATCAGCCCCAGCATTTT
D gene: NA
clone size: few
V gene: TRBV7-2
J gene: TRBJ1-5

CDR3 protein: CSAQGRHNEQFF
CDR3 DNA: TGCAGTGCCCAGGGGAGGCACAATGAGCAGTTCTTC
D gene: NA
clone size: NA
V gene: TRBV20-1
J gene: TRBJ2-1

CDR3 protein: CASSLESRRAHEQFF
CDR3 DNA: TGTGCCAGCAGCTTAGAGTCCCGCAGGGCCCATGAGCAGTTCTTC
D gene: NA
clone size: NA
V gene: TRBV7-6
J gene: TRBJ2-1

CDR3 protein: CASSSGQGHLNTEAFF
CDR3 DNA: TGTGCCAGCAGTAGCGGACAGGGGCACTTGAACACTGAAGCTTTCTTT
D gene: TRBD1
clone size: few
V gene: TRBV12-3/TRBV12-4
J gene: TRBJ1-1

CDR3 protein: CASSLTRAVNYGYTF
CDR3 DNA: TGTGCCAGCAGTTTAACGCGGGCGGTGAACTATGGCTACACCTTC
D gene: NA
clone size: NA
V gene: TRBV12-3/TRBV12-4
J gene: TRBJ1-2

CDR3 protein: CSVESSGVSYNEQLF
CDR3 DNA: TGCAGCGTTGAGTCAAGCGGCGTCTCCTACAATGAGCAGCTCTTC
D gene: NA
clone size: NA
V gene: TRBV29-1
J gene: TRBJ2-1

CDR3 protein: CATSRDLGWETQYF
CDR3 DNA: TGTGCCACCAGCAGAGATCTTGGTTGGGAGACCCAGTACTTC
D gene: NA
clone size: NA
V gene: TRBV15
J gene: TRBJ2-5

CDR3 protein: CSARGASPGLAGGTDTQYF
CDR3 DNA: TGCAGTGCTAGAGGGGCCTCACCGGGACTAGCGGGAGGGACAGATACGCAGTATTTT
D gene: TRBD2
clone size: few
V gene: TRBV20-1
J gene: TRBJ2-3

CDR3 protein: CASSLAPGQGFYEQYF
CDR3 DNA: TGCGCCAGCAGCTTGGCCCCGGGACAGGGATTCTACGAGCAGTACTTC
D gene: TRBD1
clone size: many
V gene: TRBV5-1
J gene: TRBJ2-7